This TCR beta chain was profiled in a study of CD8 T cells in Susac syndrome. Study-level points and caveats: The study acknowledged a relatively small number of individuals in its TCR sequencing and HLA analysis.

Sequencing targeted TCR beta in T cells from blood (CD8+ and CD4+). Negative isolation was used for CD8+ and CD4+ T cells, and FACS enrichment was applied to TEMRA cells. This clonotype occurred once. Its antigen is not known. The RNA input was roughly 0.45 to 1 ug, and it was reverse transcribed with random hexamers. The authors amplified TCR beta CDR3 across 54 Vbeta and 13 Jbeta using immunoSEQ multiplex PCR. TCRdb redid the calling of the immunoSEQ multiplex PCR reads with MiXCR, one entry per CDR3 protein. This repertoire shows about 250,000 distinct CDR3 sequences, around 95% found once; its top ten account for around 0.07%. The sequence was collected from a human donor with multiple sclerosis. Sequenced: CD4+ T cells from PBMCs.

Here the CDR3 reads CASSLQTDNQPQHF. The CDR3 region has the DNA TGTGCCAGCAGCTTACAGACAGACAATCAGCCCCAGCATTTT. The chain carries TRBV7-2 and TRBJ1-5, with a possible D match to TRBD1 (5 bases). Germline loops: CDR1 SGHTA, CDR2 FQGNSA. The CDR3 covers 14 residues. Trimming shortened V by 2 bases and J by 3 bases, and 8 bases separated the two germline ends.